A selection of T cell receptor beta chains follows, all from one sample in a study of T-cell memory formation after mild COVID-19. TCRdb reprocessed the 5' RACE reads via MiXCR and lists one record per CDR3 protein. The sample has tens of thousands of distinct CDR3 sequences, around 13% seen once. The specimen sequenced was PBMCs or a T cell subset sorted from them (not recorded which). The source is an adult woman who had mild COVID-19 (a few samples of this study predate the infection). Cell type and time point are not known. Both conserved end residues are part of each CDR3. D genes are given only for firm matches. A clone size is listed for some rows: how often the clone was seen (once, few, many), or a class if it is expanded.

J | D | size | V | DNA | CDR3
TRBJ2-7 | TRBD1 | few | TRBV7-9 | TGTGCCAGCAGCCCACGACAGGGCCTCGAGCAGTACTTC | CASSPRQGLEQYF
TRBJ1-2 | NA | NA | TRBV7-9 | TGTGCCAGCGTCCGGGACCCACGGAGGTATGGCTACACCTTC | CASVRDPRRYGYTF
TRBJ1-1 | NA | few | TRBV7-9 | TGTGCCAGCAGCGTTACAGGGAGCACTGAAGCTTTCTTT | CASSVTGSTEAFF
TRBJ2-1 | TRBD1 | NA | TRBV5-1 | TGCGCCAGCAGCTTGGACCTAGCAGGGGGCCCCTACAATGAGCAGTTCTTC | CASSLDLAGGPYNEQFF
TRBJ1-5 | NA | NA | TRBV7-2 | TGTGCCAGCAGTCGTGAAGTGGGTGGCAATCAGCCCCAGCATTTT | CASSREVGGNQPQHF
TRBJ2-1 | TRBD2 | NA | TRBV11-3 | TGTGCCAGCAGCGCCGAGAGGCCTAGCGGGAGTACATATGAGCAGTTCTTC | CASSAERPSGSTYEQFF
TRBJ2-7 | TRBD1 | NA | TRBV20-1 | TGCAGTGCGACCGCCCTGGGGACAGGGAGTATGGAGCAGTACTTC | CSATALGTGSMEQYF
TRBJ1-1 | TRBD1 | NA | TRBV12-3/TRBV12-4 | TGTGCCAGCAGTCTGACCGCGACAGGGACCACTGAAGCTTTCTTT | CASSLTATGTTEAFF
TRBJ2-1 | NA | few | TRBV19 | TGTGCCAGTAGTATACGGGACGCATACAATGAGCAGTTCTTC | CASSIRDAYNEQFF
TRBJ1-1 | NA | NA | TRBV6-5 | TGTGCCAGCAGCCCTCTATCCCGGAACACTGAAGCTTTCTTT | CASSPLSRNTEAFF
TRBJ2-7 | TRBD1 | NA | TRBV20-1 | TGCAGTATCCGGGACAGGGGTTTCCCGAACTACGAGCAGTACTTC | CSIRDRGFPNYEQYF
TRBJ2-3 | NA | NA | TRBV7-9 | TGTGCCAGCAGCTTATTATTACGAGATACGCAGTATTTT | CASSLLLRDTQYF
TRBJ2-6 | NA | NA | TRBV24-1 | TGTGCCACCAGTGATTTGGAACCTAGCGGGGCCAACGTCCTGACTTTC | CATSDLEPSGANVLTF
TRBJ1-2 | TRBD1 | many | TRBV5-5 | TGTGCCAGCAGCCGTACGACAGGGGCTAGCTACACCTTC | CASSRTTGASYTF
TRBJ1-1 | NA | few | TRBV12-3/TRBV12-4 | TGTGCCAACGTCCGGGGGAACACTGAAGCTTTCTTT | CANVRGNTEAFF
TRBJ2-7 | TRBD2 | few | TRBV7-9 | TGTGCCAGCAGCTATTCTAGCGGGACGAGCTCCTACGAGCAGTACTTC | CASSYSSGTSSYEQYF
TRBJ2-7 | NA | many | TRBV6-2/TRBV6-3 | TGTGCCAGCAGTTACCTCGGTACCTCCTACGAGCAGTACTTC | CASSYLGTSYEQYF
TRBJ2-1 | NA | NA | TRBV20-1 | TGCAGTGCTTCTGAGGGGGGTACAGGAAATGAGCAGTTCTTC | CSASEGGTGNEQFF
TRBJ1-3 | NA | NA | TRBV20-1 | TGCAGTGCAAGGGACCAAAGCTCTGGAAACACCATATATTTT | CSARDQSSGNTIYF
TRBJ2-1 | TRBD1 | few | TRBV7-9 | TGTGCCAGCAGCGCTGGGGTCGGGACAGGGATAGACAATGAGCAGTTCTTC | CASSAGVGTGIDNEQFF
TRBJ2-1 | NA | NA | TRBV7-9 | TGTGCCAGCAGCTTAGCCCGAGCCCCCATAGAGCAGTTCTTC | CASSLARAPIEQFF
TRBJ2-2 | NA | few | TRBV24-1 | TGTGCCTCGGGACTCATGAACACCGGGGAGCTGTTTTTT | CASGLMNTGELFF
TRBJ1-2 | TRBD1 | few | TRBV20-1 | TGCAGTGCTAGAGCCGACAGGGTGACAGAGGACGGCTACACCTTC | CSARADRVTEDGYTF
TRBJ2-1 | NA | few | TRBV7-9 | TGTGCCAGCAGCTACGTCGGCGGCCACTCCTACAATGAGCAGTTCTTC | CASSYVGGHSYNEQFF
TRBJ2-7 | NA | few | TRBV7-6 | TGTGCCAGCAGCTTACTAGCAGAAAATTACGAGCAGTACTTC | CASSLLAENYEQYF
TRBJ2-3 | TRBD2 | NA | TRBV5-6 | TGTGCCAGCAGCTTGCGTCTAGCGGGGGGGCTACCGGGAGATACGCAGTATTTT | CASSLRLAGGLPGDTQYF
TRBJ2-1 | TRBD2 | NA | TRBV24-1 | TGTGCCACCAGTGGGGCAGGGAGGGCCAATGAGCAGTTCTTC | CATSGAGRANEQFF
TRBJ2-7 | NA | few | TRBV6-1 | TGTGCCAGCAGTGAATTACGGCAGTGGAGCTACGAGCAGTACTTC | CASSELRQWSYEQYF
TRBJ2-7 | TRBD2 | NA | TRBV12-5 | TGTGCTAGTGGTTTGGTACGATCGGGGACTAGCGGGAGAAGTCCCGTCGAGCAGTACTTC | CASGLVRSGTSGRSPVEQYF
TRBJ1-2 | NA | NA | TRBV24-1 | TGTGCCACCAGTTCAGGACTCCATGGCTACACCTTC | CATSSGLHGYTF
TRBJ2-1 | TRBD1 | few | TRBV25-1 | TGTGCCAGCAGTGATCCTGGCCCGGGACAGGGCAACAATGAGCAGTTCTTC | CASSDPGPGQGNNEQFF
TRBJ2-7 | NA | NA | TRBV5-5 | TGTGCCAGCAGCGAAACAGGGTGGGAGCAGTACTTC | CASSETGWEQYF
TRBJ2-2 | TRBD1 | NA | TRBV7-3 | TGTGCCACCCAGGGACAGGGGAACACCGGGGAGCTGTTTTTT | CATQGQGNTGELFF
TRBJ2-1 | TRBD1 | few | TRBV12-3/TRBV12-4 | TGTGCCAGCCTATCCGTGGACAGGGGGCGCGGCAATGAGCAGTTCTTC | CASLSVDRGRGNEQFF
TRBJ2-1 | NA | NA | TRBV5-1 | TGCGCCAGCAGCTCAAGGGTCAATGAGCAGTTCTTC | CASSSRVNEQFF
TRBJ2-1 | NA | few | TRBV5-1 | TGCGCCAGCAGCTTGGCCCTTGGGCAGGGAGCGTTTAATGAGCAGTTCTTC | CASSLALGQGAFNEQFF
TRBJ2-7 | NA | few | TRBV20-1 | TGCAGTGCTAGAGATTGGGACGGAATATACTACGAGCAGTACTTC | CSARDWDGIYYEQYF
TRBJ2-7 | TRBD2 | NA | TRBV30 | TGTGCCTGGAGTCCCCGGACTAGCGGGAACCACGAGCAGTACTTC | CAWSPRTSGNHEQYF
TRBJ2-3 | TRBD2 | few | TRBV10-3 | TGTGCCATCAGTGATTATACTAGCGGGGGCCCTAGCACAGATACGCAGTATTTT | CAISDYTSGGPSTDTQYF
TRBJ2-2 | NA | few | TRBV4-1 | TGCGCCAGCAGCCAAGATCTTAGAGTAGTTGACACCGGGGAGCTGTTTTTT | CASSQDLRVVDTGELFF
TRBJ1-1 | NA | NA | TRBV7-9 | TGTGCCAGCAGCTTAGCTTTCCCTGAAGCTTTCTTT | CASSLAFPEAFF
TRBJ1-1 | NA | few | TRBV19 | TGTGCCAGTAGTATACGTGACCCCATGAACACTGAAGCTTTCTTT | CASSIRDPMNTEAFF
TRBJ1-1 | NA | few | TRBV7-3 | TGTGCCAGCAGCTTAACGGGGTGGACCACTGAAGCTTTCTTT | CASSLTGWTTEAFF
TRBJ2-7 | NA | many | TRBV6-1 | TGTGCCAGCAGTGAATTGGCAGCTACCTACGAGCAGTACTTC | CASSELAATYEQYF
TRBJ2-7 | NA | few | TRBV2 | TGTGCCAGCAGTGAAGGCAGGGGCCCGAGGAACGAGCAGTACTTC | CASSEGRGPRNEQYF
TRBJ1-1 | NA | few | TRBV6-1 | TGTGCCAGCAGTGACTTGGGGGTTGAAGCTTTCTTT | CASSDLGVEAFF
TRBJ2-3 | TRBD1 | few | TRBV7-9 | TGTGCCAGCAGCTTCGCGGACAGGGTATTTGATACGCAGTATTTT | CASSFADRVFDTQYF
TRBJ2-7 | NA | few | TRBV6-5 | TGTGCCAGCAGCCCCGGACTGAGCTCCTACGAGCAGTACTTC | CASSPGLSSYEQYF
TRBJ1-5 | NA | NA | TRBV9 | TGTGCCAGCAGCGGTGGGGGGGATAATCAGCCCCAGCATTTT | CASSGGGDNQPQHF
TRBJ2-7 | NA | NA | TRBV29-1 | TGCAGCGTTGCACTGGGTACCGAGCAGTACTTC | CSVALGTEQYF
TRBJ1-2 | NA | few | TRBV30 | TGTGCCTCTAGGGGAGGTGGCGGCTACACCTTC | CASRGGGGYTF
TRBJ2-7 | NA | few | TRBV29-1 | TGCAGCGTTGGGGACTCCTACGAGCAGTACTTC | CSVGDSYEQYF
TRBJ2-2 | TRBD2 | NA | TRBV9 | TGTGCCAGCAGCGTAGGCGGTGGGAGGGCCACCGGGGAGCTGTTTTTT | CASSVGGGRATGELFF
TRBJ2-7 | TRBD1 | few | TRBV6-2/TRBV6-3 | TGTGCCAGCAGTTACCCGGGACAGGGCTACGAGCAGTACTTC | CASSYPGQGYEQYF
TRBJ1-4 | TRBD1 | NA | TRBV20-1 | TGCAGTGCACGACAGGGGGCGCATGAAAAACTGTTTTTT | CSARQGAHEKLFF
TRBJ1-1 | NA | few | TRBV7-9 | TGTGCCAGCAGCTCCGGGACATCCTATGAAGCTTTCTTT | CASSSGTSYEAFF
TRBJ2-7 | NA | many | TRBV9 | TGTGCCAGCAGCGTAGAGTGGGAATCCTACGAGCAGTACTTC | CASSVEWESYEQYF